One T cell receptor (beta chain) is described in this entry. Method: immunoSEQ multiplex PCR; TCRdb's copy keeps in-frame clones and lacks some. The sample has about 12,000 clones, around 84% seen once. These data come from a study of T cell changes during pregnancy in multiple sclerosis. Trimming removed 2 bases from V and 0 bases from J; junction bases left unmatched: 6. Germline V gene data show CDR1 as LNHDA and CDR2 as SQIVND (reference sequence). The CDR3 runs to 16 residues. The chain employs TRBV19 and TRBJ1-1; the match to TRBD1 covers 7 bases. The starting material was CD8+ T cells from peripheral blood mononuclear cells, obtained after pregnancy. This clonotype was sampled from a female donor in good health, enrolled as a control in a pregnancy study. CDR3 nucleotides: TGTGCCAGTAGTATAACGGGGGGGACAGTGAACACTGAAGCTTTCTTT. Its protein is CASSITGGTVNTEAFF.